This T cell receptor beta chain emerged from a study of post-analysis software for immune sequencing data. Study details: The patients showed relapsing-remitting, secondary progressive and progressive-relapsing multiple sclerosis courses. Study-wide findings and caveats: Samples from a shared batch, those prepared together, strongly co-clustered by F measure. Normalized Chao1 diversity was significantly reduced in patients versus controls. Relative to controls, patients had five TRBV segments at higher frequency, with TRBV5-6, TRBV5-1 and TRBV20-1 among these.

Remarks on this clonotype: Its matching antigen is unknown.

Incorporated into the TCR beta cDNA libraries were unique molecular identifiers, which served to reduce PCR and sequencing biases. Researchers reported 550,000 or so cDNA molecules coming from 1 to 10 million T cells. TCRdb independently ran MiXCR on the PCR reads; one entry per CDR3 protein. The table shows 550,000 to 700,000 distinct CDR3 sequences, with around 47% occurring only once. The CDR3 has 16 amino acids. CDR1 and CDR2 (germline): SGHRS, YFSETQ. J is TRBJ2-4 and V is TRBV5-1; 9 nucleotides agree with TRBD1. TRBJ2-7 matches the DNA end more closely, so the J call is doubtful. The material sequenced was blood. This receptor was identified in a girl aged 10 to 17 with multiple sclerosis. The CDR3 DNA sequence: TGCGCCAGCAGCTTGCTCCAGCCGGGACAGGGCTACGAGCAGTACTTC. This codes for CASSLLQPGQGYEQYF.